Sequencing of this T cell receptor (beta chain) was carried out in a study of shared clonotypes between healthy human individuals. About the study: A couple of women and three men aged 18 to 49 made up the donors. Per-donor plates numbered three CD4 naive, three CD4 memory, two CD8 naive and one CD8 memory.

Between the trimmed V and J ends, which lost 3 bases and 6 bases, there was a span of 11 bases. Germline V CDR1 and CDR2: MGHDK, SYGVNS. CDR3 length: 13 amino acids. Profiling relied on immunoSEQ multiplex PCR, and the TCRdb table lists in-frame clones only, not all of them. The table lists about 550,000 clones, roughly 95% of them singletons. In the naive CD8 group, cells lacked CD45RO and were positively selected for CCR7, so terminally differentiated effector memory CD45RA+ cells were left out. The chain recombines TRBV25-1 with TRBJ1-2; the D gene is possibly TRBD1 (6 bases). Sequenced sample: naive CD8+ T cells sorted from blood. This TCR was sampled from a woman aged 30 to 39 in good health. The CDR3 sequence is CASSDGGLHGYTF. The CDR3 DNA reads TGTGCCAGCAGTGATGGGGGGCTCCATGGCTACACCTTC.